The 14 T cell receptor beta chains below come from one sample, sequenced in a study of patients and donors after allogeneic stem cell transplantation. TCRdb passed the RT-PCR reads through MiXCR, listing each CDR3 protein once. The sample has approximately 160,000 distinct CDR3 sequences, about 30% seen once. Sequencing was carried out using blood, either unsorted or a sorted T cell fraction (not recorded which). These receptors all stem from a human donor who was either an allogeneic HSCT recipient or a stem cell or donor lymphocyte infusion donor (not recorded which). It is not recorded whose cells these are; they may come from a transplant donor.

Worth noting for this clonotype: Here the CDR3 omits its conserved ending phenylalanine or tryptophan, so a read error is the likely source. CDR3 coding DNA: TGTGCCAGTACCCGCCGCTCGGAAGCTTTCTTG. This codes for CASTRRSEAFL. The chain carries TRBV19 and TRBJ1-1, with no clear D. V was clipped by 7 bases and J by 8 bases, with 11 bases between them. Germline CDR1 and CDR2: LNHDA and SQIVND (reference sequence). The CDR3 has 11 amino acids.

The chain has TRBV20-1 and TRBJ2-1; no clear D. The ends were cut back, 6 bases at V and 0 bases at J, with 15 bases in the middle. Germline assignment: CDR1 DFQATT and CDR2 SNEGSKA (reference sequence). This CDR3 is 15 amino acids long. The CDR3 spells CSAQDPRSSYNEQFF. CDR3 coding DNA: TGCAGTGCCCAGGACCCCCGAAGCTCCTACAATGAGCAGTTCTTC.

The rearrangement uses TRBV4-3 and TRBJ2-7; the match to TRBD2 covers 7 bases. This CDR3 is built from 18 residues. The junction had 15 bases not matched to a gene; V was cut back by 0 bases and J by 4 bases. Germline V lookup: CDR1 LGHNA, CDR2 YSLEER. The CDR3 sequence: CASSQEARRKREQYEQYF. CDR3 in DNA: TGCGCCAGCAGCCAAGAGGCCCGTAGGAAGCGGGAACAATACGAGCAGTACTTC.

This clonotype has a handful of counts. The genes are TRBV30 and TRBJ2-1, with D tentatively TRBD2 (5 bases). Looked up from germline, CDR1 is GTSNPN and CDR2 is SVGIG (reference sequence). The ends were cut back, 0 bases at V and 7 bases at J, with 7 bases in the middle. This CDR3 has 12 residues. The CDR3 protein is CAWSVPGNEQFF. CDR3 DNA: TGTGCCTGGAGTGTACCGGGGAATGAGCAGTTCTTC.

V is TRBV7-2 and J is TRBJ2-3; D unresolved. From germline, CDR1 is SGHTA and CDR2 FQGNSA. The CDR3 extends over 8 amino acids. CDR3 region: CVRYWQYF. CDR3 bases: TGTGTCAGATATTGGCAGTATTTT.

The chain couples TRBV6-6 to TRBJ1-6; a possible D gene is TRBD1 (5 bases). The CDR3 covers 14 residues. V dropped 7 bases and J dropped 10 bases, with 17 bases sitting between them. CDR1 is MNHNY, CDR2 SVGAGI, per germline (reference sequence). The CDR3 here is CASIARDALSPLHF. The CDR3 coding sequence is TGTGCCAGCATAGCCAGGGATGCTTTATCACCCCTCCACTTT.

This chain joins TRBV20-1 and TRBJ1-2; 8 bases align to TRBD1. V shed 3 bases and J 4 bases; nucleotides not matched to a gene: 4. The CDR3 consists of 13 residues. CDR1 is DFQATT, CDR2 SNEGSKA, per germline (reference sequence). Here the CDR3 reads CSASTGGSYGYTF. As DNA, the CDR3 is TGCAGTGCTAGTACAGGGGGGAGCTATGGCTACACCTTC.

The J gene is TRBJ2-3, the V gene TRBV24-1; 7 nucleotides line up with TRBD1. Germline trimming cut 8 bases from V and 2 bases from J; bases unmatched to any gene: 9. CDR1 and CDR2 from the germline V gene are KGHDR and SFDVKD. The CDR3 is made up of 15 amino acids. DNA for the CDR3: TGTGCCACCAAGGGGAAACAGGGGACCACAGATACGCAGTATTTT. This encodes CATKGKQGTTDTQYF.

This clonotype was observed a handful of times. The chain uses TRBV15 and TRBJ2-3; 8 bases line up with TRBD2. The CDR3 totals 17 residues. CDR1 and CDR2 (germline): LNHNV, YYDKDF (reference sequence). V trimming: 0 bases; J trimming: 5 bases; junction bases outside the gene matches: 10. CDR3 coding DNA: TGTGCCACCAGCAGAGATGCGGGGACTAGAAATCAAGATACGCAGTATTTT. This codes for CATSRDAGTRNQDTQYF.

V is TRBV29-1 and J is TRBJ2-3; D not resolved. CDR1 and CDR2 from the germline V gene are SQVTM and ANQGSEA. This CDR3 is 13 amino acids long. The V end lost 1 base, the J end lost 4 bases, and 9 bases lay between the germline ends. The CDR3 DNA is TGCAGCGTTGAAGTAGTTATGGCAGATACGCAGTATTTT. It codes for CSVEVVMADTQYF.

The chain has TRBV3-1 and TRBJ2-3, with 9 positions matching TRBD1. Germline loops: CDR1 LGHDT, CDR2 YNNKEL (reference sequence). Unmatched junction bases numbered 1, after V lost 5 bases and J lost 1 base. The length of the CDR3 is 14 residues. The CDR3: CASSRQGGTDTQYF. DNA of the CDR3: TGTGCCAGCAGCAGACAGGGGGGCACAGATACGCAGTATTTT.

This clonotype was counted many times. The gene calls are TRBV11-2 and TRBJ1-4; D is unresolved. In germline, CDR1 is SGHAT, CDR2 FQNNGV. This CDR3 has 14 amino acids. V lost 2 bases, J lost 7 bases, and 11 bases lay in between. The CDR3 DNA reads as TGTGCCAGCAGCTTAATGTTGGGGAGTGAAAAACTGTTTTTT. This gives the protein CASSLMLGSEKLFF.

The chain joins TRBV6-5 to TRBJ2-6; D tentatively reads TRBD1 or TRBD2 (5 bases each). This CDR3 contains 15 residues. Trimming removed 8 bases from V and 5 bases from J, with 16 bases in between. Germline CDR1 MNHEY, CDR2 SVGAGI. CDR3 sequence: CASGLRDRRANVLTF. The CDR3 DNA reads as TGTGCCAGCGGCCTCCGGGACCGGAGGGCCAACGTCCTGACTTTC.

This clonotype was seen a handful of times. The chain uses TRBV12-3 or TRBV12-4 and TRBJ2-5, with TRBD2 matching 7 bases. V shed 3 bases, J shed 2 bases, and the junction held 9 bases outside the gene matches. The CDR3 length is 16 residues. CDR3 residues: CASSLFPLAVQETQYF. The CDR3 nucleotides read TGTGCCAGCAGTTTGTTCCCTCTAGCGGTGCAAGAGACCCAGTACTTC.